This T cell receptor (beta chain) comes out of a study of cytotoxic CD8 clonotypes in ibrutinib-treated CLL. On the study more broadly: The subjects consisted of approximately ten relapsed/refractory and fewer than 16 treatment-naive individuals, with 17 to 18 IGHV unmutated. The study, taken as a whole, reports: Clonality was higher at baseline than in age-matched healthy donors and tracked circulating CD8+ T-cell counts. Among the clonotypes, public ones were uncommon and contracted or held stable on treatment.

Depth targeted 1 in 200,000 to 1 in 1 million T cells, averaging 10x coverage per clonotype. Sequencing used immunoSEQ multiplex PCR; TCRdb keeps in-frame clones, though not all of them. The sample lists about 140,000 clones, 80% seen once, with less than 9% in the top ten. To note about this clone: Its antigen remains unknown.

This TCR was recovered from a human donor with chronic lymphocytic leukemia. This specimen consisted of PBMCs, obtained after 36 months of ibrutinib treatment.

In DNA, the CDR3 is TGCGCCAGCAGCCTTTTCTTGGGGGGGCAACTATATAATTCACCCCTCCACTTT. Protein sequence: CASSLFLGGQLYNSPLHF. This sequence joins TRBV4-1 and TRBJ1-6, with D perhaps TRBD1 (6 bases). Germline V gene lookup returns CDR1 MGHRA and CDR2 YSYEKL. The V and J ends lost 4 bases and 4 bases respectively, with 20 bases between them. This CDR3 contains 18 residues.